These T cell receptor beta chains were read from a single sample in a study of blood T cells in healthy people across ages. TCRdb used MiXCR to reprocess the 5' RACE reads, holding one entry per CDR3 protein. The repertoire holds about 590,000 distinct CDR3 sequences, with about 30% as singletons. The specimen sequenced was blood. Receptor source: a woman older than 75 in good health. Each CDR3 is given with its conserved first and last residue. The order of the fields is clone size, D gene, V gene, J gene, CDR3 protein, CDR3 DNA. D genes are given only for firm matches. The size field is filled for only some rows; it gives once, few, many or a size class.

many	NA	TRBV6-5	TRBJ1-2	CASTRGFNYGYTF	TGTGCCAGCACTAGAGGGTTTAACTATGGCTACACCTTC
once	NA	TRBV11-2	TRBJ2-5	CASSLGGHGLGETQYF	TGTGCCAGCAGCTTAGGGGGACATGGTTTGGGGGAGACCCAGTACTTC
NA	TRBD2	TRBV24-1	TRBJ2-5	CATSDATSVKTQYF	TGTGCCACCAGTGATGCGACTAGCGTGAAGACCCAGTACTTC
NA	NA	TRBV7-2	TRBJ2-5	CASSPDGKVGGSYERYF	TGTGCCAGCAGCCCGGACGGGAAGGTCGGTGGGAGCTACGAGCGGTACTTC
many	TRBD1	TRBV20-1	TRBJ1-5	CSASHGQANQPQHF	TGCAGTGCTAGTCATGGACAGGCGAATCAGCCCCAGCATTTT
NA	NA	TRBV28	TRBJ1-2	CASSGDNYGYTF	TGTGCCAGCAGCGGGGATAACTATGGCTACACCTTC
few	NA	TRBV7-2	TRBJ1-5	CASSQYRGGQPQHF	TGTGCCAGCAGCCAATACCGGGGGGGCCAGCCCCAGCATTTT
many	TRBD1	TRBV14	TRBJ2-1	CASSQTGGSSYNEQFF	TGTGCCAGCAGCCAGACAGGGGGGAGCTCCTACAATGAGCAGTTCTTC
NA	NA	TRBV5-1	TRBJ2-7	CASSRDARDLNVGRSYNEQYF	TGCGCCAGCAGCAGGGACGCCCGGGACCTAAACGTTGGGAGGTCCTACAATGAGCAGTACTTC
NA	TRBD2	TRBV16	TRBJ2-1	CASSVQRGSSYNEQFF	TGTGCCAGCAGCGTCCAGCGGGGGAGCTCCTACAATGAGCAGTTCTTC
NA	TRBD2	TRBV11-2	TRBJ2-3	CASSLAGSGGLTDTQYF	TGTGCCAGCAGCTTAGCGGGTAGCGGGGGACTCACAGATACGCAGTATTTT
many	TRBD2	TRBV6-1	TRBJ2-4	CASSGGPVDKNIQYF	TGTGCCAGTTCGGGGGGACCCGTTGACAAAAACATTCAGTACTTC
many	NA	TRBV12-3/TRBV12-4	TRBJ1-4	CASSLQGEKLFF	TGTGCCAGCAGTCTCCAGGGGGAAAAACTGTTTTTT
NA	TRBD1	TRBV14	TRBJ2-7	CAGSLSGTAYEQYF	TGTGCCGGCAGCCTATCCGGGACAGCCTACGAGCAGTACTTC
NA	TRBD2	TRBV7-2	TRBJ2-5	CASSPQAGTYQETQYF	TGTGCCAGCAGCCCCCAAGCGGGGACGTACCAAGAGACCCAGTACTTC
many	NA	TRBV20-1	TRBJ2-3	CSANEGLTDTQYF	TGCAGTGCTAACGAGGGACTCACAGATACGCAGTATTTT
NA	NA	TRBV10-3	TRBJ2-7	CAISEISGQLDEQYF	TGTGCCATCAGTGAGATATCGGGCCAGTTGGACGAGCAGTACTTC
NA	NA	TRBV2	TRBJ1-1	CASSIEQGTAEAFF	TGTGCCAGCAGTATAGAACAGGGAACCGCTGAAGCTTTCTTT
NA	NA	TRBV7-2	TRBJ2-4	CASSLQGMGIQYF	TGTGCCAGCAGCTTGCAGGGTATGGGCATTCAGTACTTC
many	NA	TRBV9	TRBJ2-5	CASSVVPSGTQETQYF	TGTGCCAGCAGCGTAGTTCCGTCAGGGACCCAAGAGACCCAGTACTTC
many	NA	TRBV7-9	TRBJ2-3	CASSFAAGNTDTQYF	TGTGCCAGCAGCTTCGCCGCGGGTAACACAGATACGCAGTATTTT
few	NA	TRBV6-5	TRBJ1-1	CASNHVTGVEAFF	TGTGCCAGCAACCATGTGACAGGAGTGGAAGCTTTCTTT
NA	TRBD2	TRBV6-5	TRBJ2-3	CASSYSMGRRGGPTDTQYF	TGTGCCAGCAGTTACTCGATGGGGAGGCGGGGGGGCCCCACAGATACGCAGTATTTT
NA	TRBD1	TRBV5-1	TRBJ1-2	CASRSTGGVHYGYTF	TGCGCCAGCAGATCGACAGGGGGCGTACACTATGGCTACACCTTC
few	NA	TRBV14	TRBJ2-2	CASSPLAGTGELFF	TGTGCCAGCAGCCCCCTAGCCGGCACCGGGGAGCTGTTTTTT
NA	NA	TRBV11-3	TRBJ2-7	CASSLGRGRVHEQYF	TGTGCCAGCAGCTTGGGCCGGGGCCGTGTCCACGAGCAGTACTTC
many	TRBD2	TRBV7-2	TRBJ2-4	CASSPPGLAGGRDIQYF	TGTGCCAGCAGCCCCCCGGGACTAGCGGGGGGGCGGGACATTCAGTACTTC
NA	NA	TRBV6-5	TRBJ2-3	CASRRGGGWTDTRYF	TGTGCCAGCAGACGTGGCGGGGGATGGACAGATACGCGGTATTTT
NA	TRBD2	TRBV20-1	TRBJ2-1	CSAPGLAGVAITYNEQFF	TGCAGTGCTCCGGGACTAGCGGGGGTCGCGATAACCTACAATGAGCAGTTCTTC
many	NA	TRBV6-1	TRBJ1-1	CASSAQMNTEAFF	TGTGCCAGCAGTGCCCAGATGAACACTGAAGCTTTCTTT
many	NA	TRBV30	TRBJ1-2	CAWSVTAGYTF	TGTGCCTGGAGTGTAACAGCTGGCTACACCTTC
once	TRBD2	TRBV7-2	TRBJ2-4	CASSRLAPPGNIQYF	TGTGCCAGCAGCCGACTAGCTCCTCCGGGGAACATTCAGTACTTC
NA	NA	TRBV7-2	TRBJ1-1	CASSLVVLAEAFF	TGTGCCAGCAGCTTAGTAGTTTTGGCTGAAGCTTTCTTT
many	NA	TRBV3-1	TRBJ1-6	CASSQGGDTDSPLHF	TGTGCCAGCAGCCAAGGGGGGGACACAGATTCACCCCTCCACTTT
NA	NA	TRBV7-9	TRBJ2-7	CASSLTGIQYEQYF	TGTGCCAGCAGCTTAACCGGGATTCAATACGAGCAGTACTTC
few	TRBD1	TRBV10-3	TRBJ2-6	CAIRGDRGVGSGANVLTF	TGTGCCATCAGGGGGGACAGGGGAGTAGGCTCTGGGGCCAACGTCCTGACTTTC
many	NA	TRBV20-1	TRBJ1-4	CSASRGINEKLFF	TGCAGTGCTAGTCGCGGGATTAATGAAAAACTGTTTTTT
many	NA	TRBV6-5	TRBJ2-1	CASSRGGLTYNEQFF	TGTGCCAGCAGCCGAGGGGGGCTGACCTACAATGAGCAGTTCTTC
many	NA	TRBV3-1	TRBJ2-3	CASSPRQITDTQYF	TGTGCCAGCAGCCCCCGACAGATAACAGATACGCAGTATTTT
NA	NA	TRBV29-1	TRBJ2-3	CSVEVGTKSTDTQYF	TGCAGCGTTGAGGTCGGCACGAAAAGCACAGATACGCAGTATTTT
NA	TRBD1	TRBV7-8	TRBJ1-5	CASSDRGQGGNNQPQHF	TGTGCCAGCAGCGATAGGGGTCAGGGGGGCAACAATCAGCCCCAGCATTTT
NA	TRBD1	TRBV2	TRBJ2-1	CASRGQGAGYNEQFF	TGTGCCAGCAGAGGACAGGGGGCTGGATACAATGAGCAGTTCTTC
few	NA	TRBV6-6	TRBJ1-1	CASLTTVLEAFF	TGTGCCAGCCTTACGACAGTCCTTGAAGCTTTCTTT
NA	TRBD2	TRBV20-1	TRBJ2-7	CSGVAPGGGSCEQYF	TGCAGTGGGGTTGCGCCGGGAGGCGGGTCCTGCGAGCAGTACTTC
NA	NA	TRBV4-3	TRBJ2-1	CASSQVVLYNEQFF	TGCGCCAGCAGCCAAGTAGTACTATACAATGAGCAGTTCTTC
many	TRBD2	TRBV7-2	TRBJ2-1	CASSQTSGRYNEQFF	TGTGCCAGCAGTCAGACTAGCGGGAGATACAATGAGCAGTTCTTC
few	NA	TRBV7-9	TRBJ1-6	CASSPRERQVNSPLHF	TGTGCCAGCAGCCCCAGGGAGAGACAGGTTAATTCACCCCTCCACTTT
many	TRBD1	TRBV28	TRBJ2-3	CASKSGRGRITDTQYF	TGTGCCAGCAAGTCAGGAAGGGGGCGGATCACAGATACGCAGTATTTT
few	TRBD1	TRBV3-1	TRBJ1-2	CASSQVDRVSGYTF	TGTGCCAGCAGCCAAGTTGACAGGGTAAGCGGCTACACCTTC
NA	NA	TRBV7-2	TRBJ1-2	CASSLEVQGLYGYTF	TGTGCCAGCAGCTTAGAGGTGCAGGGACTCTATGGCTACACCTTC
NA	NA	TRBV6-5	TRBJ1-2	CASSLRVSRAYGYTF	TGTGCCAGCAGTCTCCGGGTATCCAGGGCCTATGGCTACACCTTC
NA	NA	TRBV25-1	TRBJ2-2	CASKAGELFF	TGTGCCAGCAAGGCCGGGGAGCTGTTTTTT
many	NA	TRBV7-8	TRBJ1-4	CASSLEGGRGEKLFF	TGTGCCAGCAGCTTAGAAGGGGGAAGAGGCGAAAAACTGTTTTTT
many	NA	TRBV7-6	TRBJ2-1	CASSLAGVSEQFF	TGTGCCAGCAGCTTAGCTGGAGTATCTGAGCAGTTCTTC